The rows below give T cell receptor beta chains drawn from one sample of a study of patients and donors after allogeneic stem cell transplantation. MiXCR, run by TCRdb on the RT-PCR reads, gives a single entry per CDR3 protein. The repertoire holds 150,000 to 200,000 distinct CDR3 sequences, with about 24% as singletons. The sample taken for sequencing was blood, either unsorted or a sorted T cell fraction (not recorded which). Every receptor here comes from a human donor who was either an allogeneic HSCT recipient or a stem cell or donor lymphocyte infusion donor (not recorded which). It is not recorded whose cells these are; they may come from a transplant donor. Both conserved end residues are part of each CDR3. The D gene is left open where the match is weak. Clone size, where shown, is once, few, many, or a class for clones that have expanded.

d_gene	j_gene	v_gene	abundance	CDR3nt	CDR3aa
.	TRBJ1-4	TRBV20-1	.	TGCAGTGCTTCTGGGGGGTTGGGTAATGAAAAACTGTTTTTT	CSASGGLGNEKLFF
TRBD1	TRBJ1-2	TRBV5-1	.	TGCGCCAGCAGCTCCCGATGGGGACAGGTGAACTATGGCTACACCTTC	CASSSRWGQVNYGYTF
.	TRBJ2-5	TRBV10-3	.	TGTGCCATCAGTGAGTCGATCCTTCGAGAGACCCAGTACTTC	CAISESILRETQYF
.	TRBJ2-1	TRBV7-3	few	TGTGCCAGCAGCTTACAAGCGCTAGCTAAACACAATGAGCAGTTCTTC	CASSLQALAKHNEQFF
.	TRBJ1-2	TRBV12-3/TRBV12-4	.	TGTGCCAGCAGTTTTGGTTGGGGCGATTATGGCTACACCTTC	CASSFGWGDYGYTF
.	TRBJ2-2	TRBV9	.	TGTGCCAGCAGCGTAGTAGGGACAACGAACACCGGGGAGCTGTTTTTT	CASSVVGTTNTGELFF
.	TRBJ2-7	TRBV2	.	TGTGCCATCAGCGGACAGACCTACGAGCAGTACTTC	CAISGQTYEQYF
TRBD2	TRBJ2-3	TRBV20-1	few	TGCAGTGCCCAGACTAGCGGGGCCACAGATACGCAGTATTTT	CSAQTSGATDTQYF
.	TRBJ2-3	TRBV29-1	.	TGCAGCGTATCGGGACAGCCACTAGCGGGCACAGATACGCAGTATTTT	CSVSGQPLAGTDTQYF
.	TRBJ2-7	TRBV12-3/TRBV12-4	few	TGTGCCAGCAGTTCGTCTGACAGTCCCCTGGGCGAGCAGTACTTC	CASSSSDSPLGEQYF
.	TRBJ2-1	TRBV6-5	few	TGTGCCAGCAGCGCGACAGGGGAGGGTTCCCACAATGAGCAGTTCTTC	CASSATGEGSHNEQFF
.	TRBJ1-2	TRBV27	.	TGTGCCAGCAGTTTACCGGGACATGGCTACACCTTC	CASSLPGHGYTF
.	TRBJ1-5	TRBV12-3/TRBV12-4	many	TGTGCCAGCACCCTACGGGAGGGAAATCAGCCCCAGCATTTT	CASTLREGNQPQHF